Reported below is one T cell receptor (beta chain). The sample originates from a study of blood T cell repertoires in COVID-19. Measured with immunoSEQ multiplex PCR; TCRdb has only the in-frame clones, and not every one. The sample lists about 150,000 clones, around 83% occurring once. The V gene's germline CDR1 is SGHDT and CDR2 YYEEEE. V shed 4 bases, J shed 1 base, and the junction held 6 bases outside the gene matches. CDR3 length: 16 amino acids. V is TRBV5-6 and J is TRBJ1-5; TRBD1 aligns across 9 bases. Material for sequencing was peripheral blood. This TCR came from a woman between 55 and 75 years old with acute or convalescent COVID-19. The CDR3 protein is CASSLWTGASNQPQHF. CDR3 nucleotide sequence: TGTGCCAGCAGCCTATGGACAGGGGCGAGCAATCAGCCCCAGCATTTT.